This record concerns one T cell receptor beta chain sequence. As yet, its antigen is unknown. V was pared by 5 bases and J by 0 bases, with 12 bases between. Germline lookup yields CDR1 SGHRS and CDR2 YFSETQ. This CDR3 spans 15 amino acids. PCR primers comprised 60 Vbeta and 13 Jbeta primers. TCRdb keeps only in-frame clones here, not all; method: immunoSEQ multiplex PCR. Of 110,000 or so clones listed, over 12% were seen once; the top ten hold more than 0.8%. The entry originates in a study of cytomegalovirus exposure and HLA in healthy donors. Study findings and constraints: Later analysis revealed greater clonal expansion in HLA-associated TCR beta chains than in equally common others.

The chain combines TRBV5-1 with TRBJ2-1; D may be TRBD2 (6 bases). The sample comprised PBMCs. The TCR was taken from a female donor in good health and CMV-seronegative. CDR3 sequence (DNA): TGCGCCAGCAGACTAGCTTCGAGCTCCTACAATGAGCAGTTCTTC. Amino acids: CASRLASSSYNEQFF. Full variable domain (missing parts from reference TRBV5-1 and TRBJ2-1): KAGVTQTPRYLIKTRGQQVTLSCSPISGHRSVSWYQQTPGQGLQFLFEYFSETQRNKGNFPGRFSGRQFSNSRSEMNVSTLELGDSALYLCASRLASSSYNEQFFGPGTRLTVL.